The 24 T cell receptor beta chains reported below all come from one sample, sequenced in a study of T cells in Graves' hyperthyroidism and ophthalmopathy. The source material, RNA transcripts, was used to amplify TCR beta CDR3 regions. In the first-round RT-PCR of the TCR CDR3, the HTBI primer set was used. TCRdb re-derived calls from the multiplex PCR reads in MiXCR, one entry per CDR3 protein. The data show about 720,000 distinct CDR3 sequences, about a sixth seen once. The sample was blood. These receptors came from a man aged 18 to 30 with Graves' hyperthyroidism.

This clonotype has a handful of counts. The chain recombines TRBV7-2 with TRBJ2-7; a weak D match, TRBD1 (5 bases). Germline CDR1 is SGHTA and CDR2 is FQGNSA. The V and J ends lost 10 bases and 0 bases respectively, with 16 bases between them. This CDR3 is 14 amino acids long. The CDR3 sequence: CATDFRGFSYEQYF. CDR3 nucleotide sequence: TGTGCCACAGACTTTAGGGGCTTCTCCTACGAGCAGTACTTC.

This clonotype was detected many times. This sequence joins TRBV6-2 or TRBV6-3 and TRBJ2-3; no reliable D call. V dropped 0 bases and J dropped 4 bases, with 17 bases sitting between them. CDR3 length equals 17 residues. CDR1 and CDR2 from the germline V gene are MNHEY and SVGEGT. CDR3 DNA: TGTGCCAGCAGTTACTCGATAGAGGCCCAAAGTCCAGATACGCAGTATTTT. Translated: CASSYSIEAQSPDTQYF.

The J gene is TRBJ2-7, the V gene TRBV7-9; D uncertain. In germline, CDR1 is SEHNR, CDR2 FQNEAQ (reference sequence). The CDR3 length is 10 residues. Trimming shortened V by 11 bases and J by 6 bases, and 11 bases separated the two germline ends. DNA for the CDR3: TGTGCCTCTATACCGGGCGAGCAGTACTTC. This sequence encodes CASIPGEQYF. The full variable domain, completed using reference TRBV7-9 and TRBJ2-7, is DTGVSQNPRHKITKRGQNVTFRCDPISEHNRLYWYRQTLGQGPEFLTYFQNEAQLEKSRLLSDRFSAERPKGSFSTLEIQRTEQGDSAMYLCASIPGEQYFGPGTRLTVT.

This clonotype was counted a few times. CDR3 residues: CASSDNSGAYEQYF. CDR3 coding DNA: TGTGCCAGCAGTGATAACAGCGGGGCCTACGAGCAGTACTTC. V is TRBV25-1 and J is TRBJ2-7; 7 bases map to TRBD2. The CDR3 has 14 amino acids. J was trimmed by 2 bases and V by 3 bases; bases with no gene match: 4. The V gene's germline CDR1 is MGHDK and CDR2 SYGVNS.

This clonotype was counted many times. The chain couples TRBV20-1 to TRBJ2-3; 8 nucleotides match TRBD1. Germline CDR1 and CDR2: DFQATT and SNEGSKA (reference sequence). The CDR3 runs to 14 residues. V lost 5 bases to trimming and J lost 3 bases; unmatched junction nucleotides: 7. The CDR3 region is CSAPNRGVTDTQYF. CDR3 sequence (DNA): TGCAGTGCTCCCAACAGGGGGGTAACAGATACGCAGTATTTT.

This clonotype was found many times. This rearrangement joins TRBV28 to TRBJ2-1; perhaps TRBD1 as D (6 bases). The CDR3 runs to 16 residues. V was trimmed by 5 bases and J by 2 bases, leaving 16 bases between them. The germline V gene encodes CDR1 MDHEN and CDR2 SYDVKM. The CDR3 nucleotides read TGTGCCAGCAGTCCCATTGCAGGGGTTCCCTACAATGAGCAGTTCTTC. It yields the protein CASSPIAGVPYNEQFF.

In this sample, this clonotype turned up a few times. The chain is built from TRBV29-1 and TRBJ2-3; no clear D gene. Trimming took off 8 bases at V and 1 base at J, with 13 bases between the two ends. Germline CDR1 is SQVTM and CDR2 is ANQGSEA. This CDR3 has 13 residues. The CDR3 DNA reads TGCAGCATCCGGTGGTGGGGCACAGATACGCAGTATTTT. It encodes CSIRWWGTDTQYF.

This clonotype was seen repeatedly, ten times or more. The rearrangement links TRBV11-1 to TRBJ2-3, with unresolved D. The CDR3 contains 15 residues. Per the germline V gene, CDR1 is SGHAT and CDR2 is FQDESV (reference sequence). The ends were cut back, 3 bases at V and 0 bases at J, with 10 bases in the middle. The CDR3 DNA reads as TGTGCCAGCAGCTTTGTTGGCGGAAGCACAGATACGCAGTATTTT. It specifies CASSFVGGSTDTQYF.

Many counts were recorded for this clonotype. CDR3 sequence: CASTGGDRGGFETQYF. Here the CDR3 DNA reads TGTGCCAGCACGGGGGGGGACAGGGGCGGATTCGAGACCCAGTACTTC. The rearrangement links TRBV2 to TRBJ2-5, with TRBD1 matching over 10 bases. CDR1 and CDR2 (germline): SNHLY, FYNNEI. With 7 bases clipped from V and 5 bases from J, the junction kept 13 bases outside the gene matches. CDR3 length: 16 amino acids.

This clonotype was detected only a few times. The chain has TRBV15 and TRBJ2-1; D is uncertain. The V end lost 0 bases, the J end lost 0 bases, and 9 bases lay between the germline ends. CDR1 and CDR2 (germline): LNHNV, YYDKDF (reference sequence). This CDR3 is built from 16 residues. CDR3 in amino acids: CATSRERVSSYNEQFF. The CDR3 DNA reads TGTGCCACCAGCAGAGAACGGGTTAGCTCCTACAATGAGCAGTTCTTC.

This clonotype appeared many times. The chain couples TRBV6-1 to TRBJ2-7; the D call may be TRBD1 or TRBD2 (5 bases each). CDR3 length: 14 residues. The germline gives CDR1 MNHNS, CDR2 SASEGT. With 6 bases removed from V and 2 bases from J, the gap between germline ends came to 14 bases. The CDR3 is CASSRDGFPYEQYF. CDR3 bases: TGTGCCAGCAGCCGGGACGGTTTCCCCTACGAGCAGTACTTC.

This clonotype was detected ten times or more. The chain employs TRBV24-1 and TRBJ2-2; D is uncertain. Trimming left V 4 bases short and J 7 bases short, with 3 bases between. Looked up from germline, CDR1 is KGHDR and CDR2 is SFDVKD. The CDR3 runs 11 residues. This chain's CDR3 is CATSEVGELFF. The CDR3 DNA reads as TGTGCCACCAGTGAGGTCGGGGAGCTGTTTTTT.

Only a few counts were recorded for this clonotype. CDR3 bases: TGCGCCAGCAGCCAAGCGGGAGTTTTGCACGAGCAGTACTTC. It specifies CASSQAGVLHEQYF. The genes are TRBV4-1 and TRBJ2-7; weak D call: TRBD2 (6 bases). V was trimmed by 1 base and J by 5 bases, leaving 12 bases between them. The CDR3 runs 14 residues. The germline V gene has CDR1 MGHRA and CDR2 YSYEKL.

This clonotype was detected ten times or more. The V and J genes are TRBV2 and TRBJ2-1; D may be TRBD1 (5 bases). Trimming stripped 6 bases from V and 4 bases from J, with 10 bases between. There are 13 residues in the CDR3. Germline assignment: CDR1 SNHLY and CDR2 FYNNEI. CDR3: CASRTRVYNEQFF. The CDR3 DNA is TGTGCCAGCAGAACCAGGGTTTACAATGAGCAGTTCTTC.

The sample holds a few counts of this clonotype. The chain combines TRBV20-1 with TRBJ2-2; 10 bases map to TRBD2. Germline V gives CDR1 DFQATT, CDR2 SNEGSKA (reference sequence). The CDR3 contains 17 residues. With V trimmed by 3 bases and J by 1 base, 8 bases remained unmatched. CDR3: CSASLRGLARNTGELFF. As DNA, the CDR3 is TGCAGTGCTAGTCTCCGGGGACTAGCGAGGAACACCGGGGAGCTGTTTTTT.

Many counts were recorded for this clonotype. The chain has TRBV12-3 or TRBV12-4 and TRBJ1-4; unclear D gene. V lost 6 bases, J lost 7 bases, and 18 bases lay in between. The CDR3 is 15 residues long. The CDR3 DNA is TGTGCCAGCAGCGGAACCGGGAATCGGGGTGAAAAACTGTTTTTT. The encoded protein is CASSGTGNRGEKLFF.

This clonotype came up a few times. The chain carries TRBV20-1 and TRBJ2-2; TRBD1 is a possible D gene (6 bases). V was trimmed by 4 bases and J by 1 base, leaving 10 bases between them. Germline loops: CDR1 DFQATT, CDR2 SNEGSKA (reference sequence). The CDR3 covers 14 residues. The CDR3 region has the DNA TGCAGTGCTACAGGGGAAGGGAACACCGGGGAGCTGTTTTTT. It encodes CSATGEGNTGELFF.

The V gene is TRBV20-1, the J gene TRBJ2-1; TRBD2 matches at 7 bases. The length of the CDR3 is 15 residues. From germline, CDR1 is DFQATT and CDR2 SNEGSKA (reference sequence). Losses at the gene ends were 0 bases for V and 2 bases for J; bases not matched to a gene: 4. The CDR3 nucleotides are TGCAGTGCTAGAGATCGGGGGGTTCCCTACAATGAGCAGTTCTTC. It codes for CSARDRGVPYNEQFF.

V usage is TRBV11-3 and J usage is TRBJ2-1; 10 nucleotides align to TRBD2. V gave up 5 bases and J gave up 5 bases; unmatched junction bases: 3. CDR1 SGHNT and CDR2 YENEEA come from the germline V gene. The CDR3 is 14 amino acids. Here the CDR3 DNA reads TGTGCCAGCAGCCTAGCGGGAGTAAACAATGAGCAGTTCTTC. It translates to CASSLAGVNNEQFF.

The CDR3 DNA is TGCAGTGCTAGAGACCCCAGGGAGACCCAGCCCCAGCATTTT. Protein: CSARDPRETQPQHF. This chain connects TRBV20-1 to TRBJ1-5; TRBD1 might be the D (5 bases). Trimming removed 0 bases at V and 7 bases at J, with 13 bases between. The CDR3 covers 14 residues. In germline, CDR1 is DFQATT, CDR2 SNEGSKA (reference sequence).

In this sample, this clonotype turned up a few times. CDR3 residues: CSARDMRGRDEQYF. CDR3 coding DNA: TGCAGTGCTAGAGATATGAGGGGGAGGGACGAGCAGTACTTC. The rearrangement links TRBV20-1 to TRBJ2-7; a possible D gene is TRBD2 (7 bases). Per the germline V gene, CDR1 is DFQATT and CDR2 is SNEGSKA (reference sequence). CDR3 length: 14 amino acids. Trimming pared 0 bases from V and 5 bases from J, leaving 14 bases between.

The rearrangement links TRBV19 to TRBJ2-2; D not resolved. Germline CDR1 LNHDA, CDR2 SQIVND (reference sequence). Trimming removed 6 bases from V and 4 bases from J, with 12 bases in between. This CDR3 region has 14 residues. The CDR3 loop reads CASRGVWITGELFF. The CDR3 nucleotides read TGTGCCAGTAGGGGCGTTTGGATCACCGGGGAGCTGTTTTTT.

This clonotype was seen a few times. V and J are TRBV18 and TRBJ2-6; no definite D call. V lost 3 bases to trimming and J lost 0 bases, with 12 bases between them. This CDR3 is built from 17 residues. CDR1 and CDR2 (germline): KGHSH, LQKENI. The CDR3 bases are TGTGCCAGCTCACCCCAATTAAAGGGCTCTGGGGCCAACGTCCTGACTTTC. It translates to CASSPQLKGSGANVLTF.

This chain uses TRBV28 with TRBJ1-2; tentatively, D is TRBD1 (6 bases). Trimming shortened V by 6 bases and J by 0 bases, and 14 bases separated the two germline ends. Per the germline V gene, CDR1 is MDHEN and CDR2 is SYDVKM. The length of the CDR3 is 15 residues. CDR3 amino acids: CASSSAGTPNYGYTF. CDR3 nucleotides: TGTGCCAGCAGCTCCGCCGGGACACCTAACTATGGCTACACCTTC.